These T cell receptor beta chains were read from a single sample in a study of blood T cell repertoires in COVID-19. The data were produced by immunoSEQ multiplex PCR, yet TCRdb's version contains in-frame clones alone and is incomplete. The sample records hundreds of thousands of clones, 70% to 90% being singletons. Sample: PBMCs or T cells enriched from blood (not recorded which). Receptors were obtained from a man younger than 45 who had recovered from COVID-19. Both conserved end residues are part of each CDR3. The D gene is left open where the match is weak. A row's size may be missing; if present it is once, few, many or a size class.

j_call	d_call	v_call	clone_size	cdr3_aa	cdr3_nt
TRBJ1-2	TRBD1	TRBV3-1/TRBV3-2	-	CASSQGTGFNF	TGTGCCAGCAGCCAAGGGACAGGCTTCAACTTC
TRBJ2-7	-	TRBV7-8	-	CASSLASWDTFSYEQYF	TGTGCCAGCAGCTTAGCATCTTGGGACACCTTCTCCTACGAGCAGTACTTC
TRBJ1-1	-	TRBV9	-	CASSPTTRVNTEAFF	TGTGCCAGCAGTCCCACTACCAGGGTTAACACTGAAGCTTTCTTT
TRBJ1-4	-	TRBV6-5	few	CASSYSRGGANEKLFF	TGTGCCAGCAGTTACTCACGGGGGGGAGCTAATGAAAAACTGTTTTTT
TRBJ2-2	-	TRBV7-2	-	CASSLAQTTGELFF	TGTGCCAGCAGCTTAGCACAGACCACCGGGGAGCTGTTTTTT
TRBJ1-2	-	TRBV7-9	-	CASSSVVPDLYGYTF	TGTGCCAGCAGCTCAGTCGTCCCCGATTTATATGGCTACACCTTC
TRBJ1-6	-	TRBV5-5	-	CASSLATQGSPPLHF	TGTGCCAGCAGCTTGGCGACACAGGGCAGCCCACCCCTCCACTTT
TRBJ2-7	TRBD1	TRBV29-1	-	CSVGFGDRGYEQYF	TGCAGCGTCGGCTTTGGGGACAGGGGCTACGAGCAGTACTTC
TRBJ2-3	TRBD1	TRBV30	-	CAWSVGQALRDTQYF	TGTGCCTGGAGTGTGGGACAGGCTCTTCGAGATACGCAGTATTTT
TRBJ1-1	-	TRBV10-1	once	CASSESRSQGTEAFF	TGCGCCAGCAGTGAGTCGAGGTCACAGGGAACTGAAGCTTTCTTT
TRBJ1-2	-	TRBV2	-	CASSESGGLVGGYTF	TGTGCCAGCAGTGAAAGCGGCGGCCTGGTTGGTGGCTACACCTTC
TRBJ1-2	TRBD1	TRBV5-1	few	CASSDRADYGYTF	TGCGCCAGCTCAGACAGGGCGGACTATGGCTACACCTTC
TRBJ1-4	-	TRBV24-1	once	CATSPIGGVLEKLFF	TGTGCCACCAGCCCGATTGGGGGGGTCCTAGAAAAACTGTTTTTT
TRBJ2-7	-	TRBV5-4	-	CASSLQRAVYEQYF	TGTGCCAGCAGCTTGCAGCGGGCGGTCTACGAGCAGTACTTC
TRBJ2-2	-	TRBV2	-	CASSEVLSGELFF	TGTGCCAGCAGTGAAGTCCTCTCCGGGGAGCTGTTTTTT
TRBJ1-2	-	TRBV9	-	CASSAGEGGDPLGYTF	TGTGCCAGCAGCGCTGGCGAGGGAGGGGATCCTCTTGGCTACACCTTC
TRBJ1-1	-	TRBV29-1	-	CSVERRLNTEAFF	TGCAGCGTTGAGAGGAGACTGAACACTGAAGCTTTCTTT
TRBJ1-5	TRBD1	TRBV7-2	-	CASSLGQGAQPQHF	TGTGCCAGCAGCTTAGGACAGGGGGCTCAGCCCCAGCATTTT
TRBJ2-3	-	TRBV7-2	-	CASSFSDTQYF	TGTGCCAGCAGCTTCTCAGATACGCAGTATTTT
TRBJ1-6	TRBD1	TRBV13	-	CASSHNTGTDHNSPLHF	TGTGCCAGCAGCCACAATACCGGGACAGATCATAATTCACCCCTCCACTTT
TRBJ1-2	-	TRBV7-9	once	CASSLGQVRNYGYTF	TGTGCCAGCAGCTTAGGACAAGTGCGTAACTATGGCTACACCTTC
TRBJ2-2	TRBD1	TRBV2	once	CASTGQYTGELFF	TGTGCCAGTACGGGACAGTACACCGGGGAGCTGTTTTTT
TRBJ2-3	-	TRBV15	-	CATSRAVGGPDTQYF	TGTGCCACCAGCAGAGCCGTCGGAGGGCCAGATACGCAGTATTTT
TRBJ1-4	-	TRBV7-2	-	CASSLGTTRGEKLFF	TGTGCCAGCAGCTTAGGCACAACCCGAGGCGAAAAACTGTTTTTT
TRBJ1-6	-	TRBV25-1	many	CASSETVSNSPLHF	TGTGCCAGCAGTGAGACAGTGTCTAATTCACCCCTCCACTTT
TRBJ2-3	-	TRBV9	-	CASSEGRFSTDTQYF	TGTGCCAGCAGCGAGGGGCGGTTCTCCACAGATACGCAGTATTTT
TRBJ1-3	-	TRBV5-6	-	CASSLISSGNTIYF	TGTGCCAGCAGCTTGATCAGCTCTGGAAACACCATATATTTT
TRBJ2-1	TRBD1	TRBV20-1	few	CSASPGTGRNEQFF	TGCAGTGCTAGTCCCGGGACAGGGCGCAATGAGCAGTTCTTC
TRBJ1-1	TRBD1	TRBV29-1	-	CSVVGQGGTEAFF	TGCAGCGTTGTGGGTCAGGGGGGCACTGAAGCTTTCTTT
TRBJ1-2	-	TRBV4-1	-	CASSQDGGPGYGYTF	TGCGCCAGCAGCCAAGATGGAGGACCAGGCTATGGCTACACCTTC
TRBJ2-1	TRBD2	TRBV10-2	few	CASRAQNVKTSGGLHEQFF	TGCGCCAGCAGAGCTCAAAACGTAAAGACTAGCGGGGGATTGCATGAGCAGTTCTTC
TRBJ1-2	-	TRBV9	few	CASSVGQGNYGYTF	TGTGCCAGCAGCGTAGGGCAGGGGAACTATGGCTACACCTTC
TRBJ1-1	-	TRBV7-3	once	CASSLNGRGDTEAFF	TGTGCCAGCAGCTTAAACGGCAGGGGAGACACTGAAGCTTTCTTT
TRBJ2-7	-	TRBV5-4	once	CASSWGDSGYEQYF	TGTGCCAGCAGCTGGGGAGACTCCGGCTACGAGCAGTACTTC
TRBJ2-3	TRBD2	TRBV30	-	CAWTSWDYTSTDTQYF	TGTGCCTGGACTTCCTGGGACTATACTTCCACAGATACGCAGTATTTT
TRBJ1-2	-	TRBV6-5	-	CASARQLTSEGYTF	TGTGCCAGCGCCAGACAGTTAACGTCGGAGGGCTACACCTTC
TRBJ2-2	-	TRBV10-1	many	CASSEWSTGYRGSGELFF	TGCGCCAGCAGTGAGTGGTCCACTGGGTATCGGGGATCCGGGGAGCTGTTTTTT
TRBJ2-1	TRBD2	TRBV23-1	few	CASRPGLANEQFF	TGCGCCAGCAGACCGGGACTAGCCAATGAGCAGTTCTTC
TRBJ2-5	-	TRBV5-1	-	CASSFGGETQYF	TGCGCCAGCAGCTTTGGGGGGGAGACCCAGTACTTC
TRBJ1-5	-	TRBV5-3	-	CARSLRQPQHF	TGTGCCAGAAGCTTGCGTCAGCCCCAGCATTTT
TRBJ2-1	-	TRBV10-3	-	CATSGLNEQFF	TGTGCCACTTCCGGGTTGAATGAGCAGTTCTTC
TRBJ2-7	TRBD1	TRBV7-8	-	CASSLGTGAYEQYF	TGTGCCAGCAGCCTCGGGACAGGGGCCTACGAGCAGTACTTC
TRBJ1-1	-	TRBV4-1	few	CASSQFSGLRTEAFF	TGCGCCAGCAGCCAGTTTTCGGGACTAAGAACTGAAGCTTTCTTT
TRBJ2-2	-	TRBV11-2	-	CASSPDPGAGELFF	TGTGCCAGCAGCCCAGACCCCGGGGCCGGGGAGCTGTTTTTT
TRBJ1-4	-	TRBV30	-	CACLSAGPREKLFF	TGTGCCTGCCTAAGCGCGGGGCCTAGAGAAAAACTGTTTTTT
TRBJ1-3	-	TRBV15	-	CATSRGSGNTIYF	TGTGCCACCTCAAGGGGCTCTGGAAACACCATATATTTT
TRBJ1-5	-	TRBV2	once	CASSPGPYAIVSNQPQHF	TGTGCCAGCAGTCCAGGTCCTTATGCGATCGTGAGCAATCAGCCCCAGCATTTT
TRBJ2-1	-	TRBV6-2/TRBV6-3	-	CASSYNRIRVDEQFF	TGTGCCAGCAGTTACAATAGGATCAGGGTAGATGAGCAGTTCTTC
TRBJ2-3	TRBD2	TRBV11-2	-	CASSSRDYPLIEDTQYF	TGTGCCAGCAGCTCCCGGGACTACCCATTGATAGAAGATACGCAGTATTTT
TRBJ1-2	-	TRBV14	-	CASSQIEGYGYTF	TGTGCCAGCAGCCAAATTGAGGGCTATGGCTACACCTTC
TRBJ1-2	-	TRBV9	-	CASSPAGGRDYGYTF	TGTGCCAGCAGCCCAGCGGGGGGAAGGGACTATGGCTACACCTTC
TRBJ2-7	-	TRBV5-1	once	CASSQNREQYF	TGCGCCAGCAGCCAGAACAGGGAGCAGTACTTC
TRBJ1-2	-	TRBV7-9	-	CASSFFQGYTF	TGTGCCAGCAGCTTTTTTCAGGGCTACACCTTC